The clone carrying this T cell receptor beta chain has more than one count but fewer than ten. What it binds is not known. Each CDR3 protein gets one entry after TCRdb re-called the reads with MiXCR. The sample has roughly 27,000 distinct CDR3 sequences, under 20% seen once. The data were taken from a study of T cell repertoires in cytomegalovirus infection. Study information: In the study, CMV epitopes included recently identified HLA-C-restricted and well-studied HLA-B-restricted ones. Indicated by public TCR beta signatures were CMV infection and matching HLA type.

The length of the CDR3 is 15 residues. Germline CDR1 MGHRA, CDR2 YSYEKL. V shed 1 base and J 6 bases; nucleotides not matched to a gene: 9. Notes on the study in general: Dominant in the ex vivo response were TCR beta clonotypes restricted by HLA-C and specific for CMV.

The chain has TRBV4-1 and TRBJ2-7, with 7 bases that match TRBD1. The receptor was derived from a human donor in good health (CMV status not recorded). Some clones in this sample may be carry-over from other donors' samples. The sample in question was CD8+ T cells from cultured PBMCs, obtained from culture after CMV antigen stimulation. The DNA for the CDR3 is TGCGCCAGCAGCCAAGTCAGGACAGGTTTATTCGAGCAGTACTTC. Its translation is CASSQVRTGLFEQYF.